The sequence of this T cell receptor (beta chain) was determined in a study of blood T cell repertoires in COVID-19. Study-level background: PBMCs, B-cell-depleted T cells, or T cells provided the cDNA or gDNA that made up the material.

The method was immunoSEQ multiplex PCR; TCRdb's version includes in-frame clones alone and lacks a portion of them. The sample includes a few hundred thousand clones, 89% of them seen just once. Participant-given clinical history determined each cohort assignment. Participants classified as exposed had met a COVID-19 case within 2 weeks before study entry. The V and J ends lost 5 bases and 3 bases, in that order; junction bases with no gene match: 7. The CDR3 consists of 14 residues. Germline-derived CDR1 and CDR2 are MNHEY and SVGAGI. V and J are TRBV6-5 and TRBJ2-7, with 7 bases matching TRBD1. Sequencing was performed on PBMCs or T cells enriched from blood (not recorded which). This TCR was recovered from a woman in her forties or fifties who had been exposed to COVID-19. In DNA, the CDR3 is TGTGCCAGCAGTAGTGGGGACAGATACTACGAGCAGTACTTC. This encodes CASSSGDRYYEQYF.